This entry concerns a single T cell receptor beta chain. The sample is drawn from a study of T cells in Graves' hyperthyroidism and ophthalmopathy. Study-level background: Blood from the periphery was taken at initial diagnosis, before any treatment.

The germline gives CDR1 MRHNA, CDR2 SNTAGT. The V end lost 7 bases, the J end lost 6 bases, and 6 bases lay between the germline ends. CDR3 length: 10 amino acids. Template material for amplifying TCR beta CDR3 regions consisted of RNA transcripts. TCR CDR3 regions were first amplified by RT-PCR with HTBI primers. Via MiXCR, TCRdb re-called the multiplex PCR reads, giving one row per CDR3 protein. Of about 720,000 distinct CDR3 sequences listed, around 19% were seen once; the top ten hold 16%. This chain uses TRBV6-4 with TRBJ1-1; D unclear. Sequences were obtained from blood. The receptor was isolated from a woman between 50 and 59 years old with Graves' hyperthyroidism that later progressed to Graves' ophthalmopathy. CDR3: CASTLAEAFF. CDR3 bases: TGTGCCAGCACCTTGGCTGAAGCTTTCTTT.